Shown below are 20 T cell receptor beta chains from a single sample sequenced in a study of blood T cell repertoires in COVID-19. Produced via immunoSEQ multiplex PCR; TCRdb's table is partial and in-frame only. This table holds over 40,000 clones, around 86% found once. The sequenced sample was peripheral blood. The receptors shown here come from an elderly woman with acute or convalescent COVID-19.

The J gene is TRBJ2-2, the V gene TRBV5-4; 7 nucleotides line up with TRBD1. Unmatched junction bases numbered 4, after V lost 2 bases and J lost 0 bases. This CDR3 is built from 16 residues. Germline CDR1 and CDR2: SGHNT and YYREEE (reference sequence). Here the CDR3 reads CASSFDTGANTGELFF. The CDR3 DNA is TGTGCCAGCAGCTTTGATACAGGGGCGAACACCGGGGAGCTGTTTTTT.

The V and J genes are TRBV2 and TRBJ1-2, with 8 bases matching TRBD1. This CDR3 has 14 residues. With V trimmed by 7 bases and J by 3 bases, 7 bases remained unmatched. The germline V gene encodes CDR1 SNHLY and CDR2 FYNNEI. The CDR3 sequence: CASIPVTGDYGYTF. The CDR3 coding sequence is TGTGCCAGCATTCCGGTGACAGGGGACTATGGCTACACCTTC.

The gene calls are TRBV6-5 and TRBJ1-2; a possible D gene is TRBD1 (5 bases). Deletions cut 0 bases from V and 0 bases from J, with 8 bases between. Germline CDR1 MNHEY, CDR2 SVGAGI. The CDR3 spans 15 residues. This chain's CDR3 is CASSYSSDTNYGYTF. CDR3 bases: TGTGCCAGCAGTTACTCATCGGACACTAACTATGGCTACACCTTC.

In DNA, the CDR3 is TGTGCCAGCAGCCTACATGATGGACAAGCGGGGCAGTACTTC. It encodes CASSLHDGQAGQYF. The chain links TRBV5-6 to TRBJ2-7; possibly TRBD2 for D (6 bases). V was pared by 4 bases and J by 9 bases, with 20 bases between. The CDR3 loop spans 14 amino acids. Germline CDR1 SGHDT, CDR2 YYEEEE.

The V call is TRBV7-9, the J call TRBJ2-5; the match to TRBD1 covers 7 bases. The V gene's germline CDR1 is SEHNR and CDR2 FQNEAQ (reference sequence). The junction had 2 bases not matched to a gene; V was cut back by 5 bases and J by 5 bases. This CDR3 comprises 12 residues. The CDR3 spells CASSPRGETQYF. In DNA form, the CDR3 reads TGTGCCAGCAGCCCCAGGGGGGAGACCCAGTACTTC.

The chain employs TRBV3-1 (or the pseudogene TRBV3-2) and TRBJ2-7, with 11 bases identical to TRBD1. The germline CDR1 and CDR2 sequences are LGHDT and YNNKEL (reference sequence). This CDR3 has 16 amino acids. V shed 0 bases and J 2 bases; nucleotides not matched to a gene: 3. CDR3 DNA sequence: TGTGCCAGCAGCCAAGAAGGACAGGGGGCCACCTACGAGCAGTACTTC. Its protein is CASSQEGQGATYEQYF.

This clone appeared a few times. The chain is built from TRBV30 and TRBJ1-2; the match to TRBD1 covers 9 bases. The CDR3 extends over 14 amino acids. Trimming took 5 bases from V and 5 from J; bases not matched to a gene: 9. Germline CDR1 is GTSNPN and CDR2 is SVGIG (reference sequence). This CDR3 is CAWEGQGGRYGYTF. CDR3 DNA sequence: TGTGCCTGGGAGGGACAGGGTGGACGGTATGGCTACACCTTC.

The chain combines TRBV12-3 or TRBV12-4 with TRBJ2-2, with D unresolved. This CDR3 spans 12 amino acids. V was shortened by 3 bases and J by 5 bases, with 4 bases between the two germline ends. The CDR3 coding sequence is TGTGCCAGCAGTTTCCCAACCGGGGAGCTGTTTTTT. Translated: CASSFPTGELFF.

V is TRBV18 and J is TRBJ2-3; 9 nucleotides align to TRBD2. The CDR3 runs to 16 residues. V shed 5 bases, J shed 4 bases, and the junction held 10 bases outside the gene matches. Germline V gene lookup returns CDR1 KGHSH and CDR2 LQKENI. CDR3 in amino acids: CASSGPERGVSDTQYF. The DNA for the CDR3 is TGTGCCAGCTCAGGACCGGAGCGGGGGGTATCAGATACGCAGTATTTT.

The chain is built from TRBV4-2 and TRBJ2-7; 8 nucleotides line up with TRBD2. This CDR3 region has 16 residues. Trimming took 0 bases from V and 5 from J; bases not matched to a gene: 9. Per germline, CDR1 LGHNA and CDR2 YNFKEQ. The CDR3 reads CASSQDPGRGSNEQYF. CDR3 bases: TGTGCCAGCAGCCAAGACCCCGGGAGGGGAAGCAACGAGCAGTACTTC.

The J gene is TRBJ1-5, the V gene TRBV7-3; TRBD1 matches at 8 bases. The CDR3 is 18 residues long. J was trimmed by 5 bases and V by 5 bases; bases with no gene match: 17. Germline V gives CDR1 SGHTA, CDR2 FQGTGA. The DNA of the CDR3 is TGTGCCAGCAGCCCTCCCCCTGGGGACAGGAGAGTTTATCAGCCCCAGCATTTT. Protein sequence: CASSPPPGDRRVYQPQHF.

The CDR3 region has the DNA TGTGCCAGCAGTTACGCCGAGGCCCACGAGCAGTACTTC. Residues: CASSYAEAHEQYF. The chain is built from TRBV6-6 and TRBJ2-7; D call uncertain. Germline loops: CDR1 MNHNY, CDR2 SVGAGI (reference sequence). The germline V and J ends were trimmed by 2 bases and 5 bases, with 10 bases remaining between them. The CDR3 is made up of 13 amino acids.

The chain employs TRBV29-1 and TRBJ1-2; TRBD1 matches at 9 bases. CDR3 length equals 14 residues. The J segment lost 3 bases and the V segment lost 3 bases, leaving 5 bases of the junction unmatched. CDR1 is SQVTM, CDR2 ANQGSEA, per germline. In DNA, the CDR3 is TGCAGCGTTGAGGGACAGGGAGGCGACTATGGCTACACCTTC. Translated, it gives CSVEGQGGDYGYTF. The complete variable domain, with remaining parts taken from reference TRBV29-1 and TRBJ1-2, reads SAVISQKPSRDICQRGTSLTIQCQVDSQVTMMFWYRQQPGQSLTLIATANQGSEATYESGFVIDKFPISRPNLTFSTLTVSNMSPEDSSIYLCSVEGQGGDYGYTFGSGTRLTVV.

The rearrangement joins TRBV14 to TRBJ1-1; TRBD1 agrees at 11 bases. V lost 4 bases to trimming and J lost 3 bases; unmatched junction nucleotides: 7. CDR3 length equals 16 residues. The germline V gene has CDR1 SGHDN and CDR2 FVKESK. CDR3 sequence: CASSPFRTGGDTEAFF. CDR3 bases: TGTGCCAGCAGCCCCTTCCGGACAGGGGGCGACACTGAAGCTTTCTTT.

CDR3 sequence (DNA): TGTGCCAGCTCACCACCGGATCAGGGAACCTACGAGCAGTACTTC. Its protein is CASSPPDQGTYEQYF. The genes are TRBV18 and TRBJ2-7, with D possibly TRBD1 on 5 matching bases. Germline values: CDR1 KGHSH, CDR2 LQKENI. Trimming cost V 0 bases and J 2 bases, with 11 bases left between them. There are 15 residues in the CDR3.

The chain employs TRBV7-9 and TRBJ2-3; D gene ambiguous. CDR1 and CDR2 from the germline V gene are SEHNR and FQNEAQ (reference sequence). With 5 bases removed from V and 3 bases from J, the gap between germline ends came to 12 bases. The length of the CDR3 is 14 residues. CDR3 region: CASSHERGTDTQYF. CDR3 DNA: TGTGCCAGCAGCCACGAGCGTGGGACAGATACGCAGTATTTT.

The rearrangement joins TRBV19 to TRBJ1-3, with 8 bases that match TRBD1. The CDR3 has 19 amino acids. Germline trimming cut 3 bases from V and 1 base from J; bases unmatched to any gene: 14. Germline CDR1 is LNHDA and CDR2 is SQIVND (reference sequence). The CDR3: CASSMEGGTGSSSGNTIYF. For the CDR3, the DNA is TGTGCCAGTAGTATGGAGGGGGGGACAGGATCATCTTCTGGAAACACCATATATTTT.

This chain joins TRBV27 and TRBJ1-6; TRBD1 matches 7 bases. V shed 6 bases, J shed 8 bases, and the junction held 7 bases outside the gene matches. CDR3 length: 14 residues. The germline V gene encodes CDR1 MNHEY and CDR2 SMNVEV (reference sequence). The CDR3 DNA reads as TGTGCCAGCAGACCTACTACAGGGGATTCACCCCTCCACTTT. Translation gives CASRPTTGDSPLHF.

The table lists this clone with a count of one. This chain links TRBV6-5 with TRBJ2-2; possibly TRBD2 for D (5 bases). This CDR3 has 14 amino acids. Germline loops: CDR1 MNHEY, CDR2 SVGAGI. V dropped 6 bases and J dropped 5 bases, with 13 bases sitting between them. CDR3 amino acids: CASRTREMTGELFF. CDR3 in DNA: TGTGCCAGCAGGACGAGGGAGATGACCGGGGAGCTGTTTTTT.

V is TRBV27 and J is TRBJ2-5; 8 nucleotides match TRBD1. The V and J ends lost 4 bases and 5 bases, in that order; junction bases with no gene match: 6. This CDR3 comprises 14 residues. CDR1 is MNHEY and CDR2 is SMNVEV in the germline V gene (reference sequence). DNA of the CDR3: TGTGCCAGCAGTTCTGGACAGGGACGGGAGACCCAGTACTTC. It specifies CASSSGQGRETQYF.